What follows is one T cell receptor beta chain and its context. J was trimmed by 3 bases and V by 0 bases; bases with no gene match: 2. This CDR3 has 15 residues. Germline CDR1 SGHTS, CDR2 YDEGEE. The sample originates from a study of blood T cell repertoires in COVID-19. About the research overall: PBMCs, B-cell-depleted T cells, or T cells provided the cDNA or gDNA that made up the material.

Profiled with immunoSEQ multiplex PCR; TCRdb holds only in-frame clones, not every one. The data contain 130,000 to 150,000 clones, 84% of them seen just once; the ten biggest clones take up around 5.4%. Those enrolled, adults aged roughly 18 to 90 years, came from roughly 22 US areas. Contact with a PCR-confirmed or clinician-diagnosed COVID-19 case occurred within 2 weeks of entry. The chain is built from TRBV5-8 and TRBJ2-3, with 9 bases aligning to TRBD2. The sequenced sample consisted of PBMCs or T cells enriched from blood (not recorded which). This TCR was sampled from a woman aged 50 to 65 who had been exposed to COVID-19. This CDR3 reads CASSLGTSETDTQYF. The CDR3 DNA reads TGTGCCAGCAGCTTGGGGACTAGCGAGACAGATACGCAGTATTTT.